These T cell receptor beta chains were read from a single sample in a study of blood T cell repertoires in COVID-19. Assay used: immunoSEQ multiplex PCR; TCRdb lists only in-frame clones, some missing. The table records about 88,000 clones, around nine tenths of them present only once. Material for sequencing was peripheral blood. The receptor set was obtained from a woman of 80 years or more with acute or convalescent COVID-19. The CDR3 runs from the conserved cysteine through the conserved F or W. D genes are given only for firm matches.

>TRBJ2-7|.|TRBV4-3|12
CASSQGGQTQYF
>TRBJ2-3|.|TRBV7-2|12
CASSYHIDTQYF
>TRBJ2-1|TRBD2|TRBV9|13
CASTSGKNNEQFF
>TRBJ1-2|TRBD1|TRBV18|16
CASSPLHGTGIGGYTF
>TRBJ2-5|TRBD2|TRBV28|16
CASSLTSGRKQETQYF
>TRBJ1-1|TRBD1|TRBV6-5|15
CASKTDRRLYTEAFF
>TRBJ1-4|TRBD1|TRBV19|17
CASIGSPGQGDLGKLFF
>TRBJ2-7|.|TRBV13|16
CASSLVIRGPSYEQYF
>TRBJ2-1|TRBD2|TRBV7-8|14
CASSWPSGRGEQFF
>TRBJ2-3|.|TRBV2|14
CASMWRLSTDTQYF
>TRBJ1-5|.|TRBV27|17
CASRDLVAWGGNQPQHF
>TRBJ1-1|TRBD1|TRBV4-3|15
CASSQTGQANTEAFF
>TRBJ1-2|.|TRBV7-9|12
CASRSDSYGYTF
>TRBJ1-6|TRBD1|TRBV7-3|14
CASSWGQNNSPLHF
>TRBJ2-2|.|TRBV4-3|13
CASSQLPGGELFF
>TRBJ1-6|.|TRBV4-3|15
CASSQWAQLDSPLHF
>TRBJ1-3|TRBD1|TRBV30|17
CAWRLPGQGYSGNTIYF
>TRBJ2-7|.|TRBV6-5|13
CASKGMPSYEQYF
>TRBJ2-3|.|TRBV3-1/TRBV3-2|15
CASSPRDSATLTQYF
>TRBJ2-3|.|TRBV9|15
CASSPRDFGPDTQYF
>TRBJ1-1|TRBD1|TRBV24-1|14
CATSDLGQVFTAFF
>TRBJ2-1|TRBD1|TRBV5-8|16
CASSGVRDRLANEQFF